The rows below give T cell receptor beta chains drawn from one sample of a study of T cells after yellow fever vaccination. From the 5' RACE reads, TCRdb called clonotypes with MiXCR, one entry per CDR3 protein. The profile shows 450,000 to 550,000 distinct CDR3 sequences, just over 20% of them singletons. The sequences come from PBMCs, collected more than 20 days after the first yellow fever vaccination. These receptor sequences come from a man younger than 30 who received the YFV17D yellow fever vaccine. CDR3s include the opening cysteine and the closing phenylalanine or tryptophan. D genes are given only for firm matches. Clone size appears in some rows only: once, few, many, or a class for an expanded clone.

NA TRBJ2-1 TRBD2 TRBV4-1 TGCGCCAGCAGCCAAGGCGTGACTAGCGTCTACAATGAGCAGTTCTTC CASSQGVTSVYNEQFF
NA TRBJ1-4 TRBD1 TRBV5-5 TGTGCCAGCAGCGTGACGACAGGGGTAAATGAAAAACTGTTTTTT CASSVTTGVNEKLFF
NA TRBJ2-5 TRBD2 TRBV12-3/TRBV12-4 TGTGCCAGCAGGGTCATTGGACTAGCGGGGCCAGAGACCCAGTACTTC CASRVIGLAGPETQYF
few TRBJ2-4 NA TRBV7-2 TGTGCCAGCAGCTTATGGGGGGCCGTTTCCAAAAACATTCAGTACTTC CASSLWGAVSKNIQYF
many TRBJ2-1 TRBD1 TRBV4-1 TGCGCCAGCAGCCAAGACTACAGGGGGTACAATGAGCAGTTCTTC CASSQDYRGYNEQFF
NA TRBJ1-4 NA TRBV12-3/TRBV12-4 TGTGCCAGCAGTTCCCTTTTAGTGTTAGAAAAACTGTTTTTT CASSSLLVLEKLFF
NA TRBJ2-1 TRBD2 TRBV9 TGTGCCAGCAGCCGAGCGGGGGCGGGGTATGAGCAGTTCTTC CASSRAGAGYEQFF
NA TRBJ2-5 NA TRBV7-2 TGTGCCAGCAGCCCGAGCTGGGGCGCCTACCAAGAGACCCAGTACTTC CASSPSWGAYQETQYF
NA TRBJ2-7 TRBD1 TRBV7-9 TGTGCCAGCAGCTCCGAAGGGGGCCACGAGCAGTACTTC CASSSEGGHEQYF
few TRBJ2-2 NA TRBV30 TGTGCCTGGAGTTCCTGCCCCTACTACACCGGGGAGCTGTTTTTT CAWSSCPYYTGELFF
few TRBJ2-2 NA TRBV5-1 TGCGCCAGCAGCCCCTTAGGGAACACCGGGGAGCTGTTTTTT CASSPLGNTGELFF
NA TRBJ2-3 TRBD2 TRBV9 TGTGCCAGCAGCTTCACTAGCGGGGGGCCCACATACACAGATACGCAGTATTTT CASSFTSGGPTYTDTQYF
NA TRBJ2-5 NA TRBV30 TGTGCCTGGAGGGCCCCCTCGGGGAATCAAGAGACCCAGTACTTC CAWRAPSGNQETQYF
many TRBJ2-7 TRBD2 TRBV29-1 TGCAGCGTTGTCAGACCTAGCGGAGGCGAGCAGTACTTC CSVVRPSGGEQYF
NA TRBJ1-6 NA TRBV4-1 TGCGCCAGCAGCCAAGAAGTAGGAGATTATAATTCACCCCTCCACTTT CASSQEVGDYNSPLHF
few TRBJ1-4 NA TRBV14 TGTGCCAGCAGCCGAGGGGGAAAACTGTTTTTT CASSRGGKLFF
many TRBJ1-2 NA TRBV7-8 TGTGCCAGCAGCTTACAGGGGCCCAACTATGGCTACACCTTC CASSLQGPNYGYTF
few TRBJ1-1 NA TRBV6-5 TGTGCCAGCAGGTATAATCGCTTAGCGAACACTGAAGCTTTCTTT CASRYNRLANTEAFF
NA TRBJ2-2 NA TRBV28 TGTGCCAGCAGTTCGGGGGGCGCGGGTACCGGGGAGCTGTTTTTT CASSSGGAGTGELFF
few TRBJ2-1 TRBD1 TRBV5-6 TGTGCCAGCAGCTTCCCGACAGGGCTGGAGCAGTTCTTC CASSFPTGLEQFF
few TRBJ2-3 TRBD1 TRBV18 TGTGCCAGCTCACGATCGACAGGGGGTTCCCGAGTAAGCACAGATACGCAGTATTTT CASSRSTGGSRVSTDTQYF
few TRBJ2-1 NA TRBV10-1 TGCGCCAGCAGTGAGCAATGGGGCAATGAGCAGTTCTTC CASSEQWGNEQFF
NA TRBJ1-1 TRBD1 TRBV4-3 TGCGCCAGCAGCCCAGGGGACAGGCCCTCCGCTGAAGCTTTCTTT CASSPGDRPSAEAFF
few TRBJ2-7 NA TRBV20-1 TGCAGTGCAAGATCCTCCGGATCTTACTACGAGCAGTACTTC CSARSSGSYYEQYF
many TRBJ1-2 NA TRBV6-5 TGTGCCAGCAGTTACTCAGGCAGGGGCCCTGACTATGGCTACACCTTC CASSYSGRGPDYGYTF
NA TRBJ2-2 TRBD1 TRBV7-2 TGTGCCAGCAGCTCACAGGGGCTGGAGCTGTTTTTT CASSSQGLELFF
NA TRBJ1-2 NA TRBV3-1 TGTGCCAGCAGTCGGTTTGGGGGAGGCTACACCTTC CASSRFGGGYTF
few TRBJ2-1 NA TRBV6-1 TGTGCCAGCAGCCCCAGGTTCTCCTACAATGAGCAGTTCTTC CASSPRFSYNEQFF
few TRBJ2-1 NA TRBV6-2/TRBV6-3 TGTGCCAGCAGTTACTCAGCGGCGAGCTCCTACAATGAGCAGTTCTTC CASSYSAASSYNEQFF
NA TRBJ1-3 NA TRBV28 TGTGCCAGCAGTTTGATAAACACCATATATTTT CASSLINTIYF
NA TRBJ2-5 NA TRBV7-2 TGTGCCAGCAGCATCTCCGGGGTATTGAGGGAGACCCAGTACTTC CASSISGVLRETQYF
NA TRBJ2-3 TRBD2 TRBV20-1 TGCAGTGCTTCGATACTAGCGGCGTTAGATACGCAGTATTTT CSASILAALDTQYF
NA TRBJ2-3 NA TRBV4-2 TGTGCCAGCGAAATCGGAGATACGCAGTATTTT CASEIGDTQYF
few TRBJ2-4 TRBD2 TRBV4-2 TGTGCCAGCAGCCAGCTAGCGGGGGTAGCCAAAAACATTCAGTACTTC CASSQLAGVAKNIQYF
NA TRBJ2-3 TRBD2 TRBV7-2 TGTGCCAGCAGCATAATACTAGCGGGGCGCACAGATACGCAGTATTTT CASSIILAGRTDTQYF
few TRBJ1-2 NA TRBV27 TGTGCCAGCAGTGGATCAGGCCACTATGGCTACACCTTC CASSGSGHYGYTF
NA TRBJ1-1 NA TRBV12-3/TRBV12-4 TGTGCCAGCAGTTTTTCCGGGCCCGAAGCTTTCTTT CASSFSGPEAFF
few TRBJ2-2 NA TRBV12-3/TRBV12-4 TGTGCCAGCAGCCGCTACTATGGGAGGACCGGGGAGCTGTTTTTT CASSRYYGRTGELFF
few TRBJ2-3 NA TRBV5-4 TGTGCCAGCAGCTTGAAAAGCACAGATACGCAGTATTTT CASSLKSTDTQYF
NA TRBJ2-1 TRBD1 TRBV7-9 TGTGCCAGCAGTAGGGGACAGGGTAGGCCTTCCTACAATGAGCAGTTCTTC CASSRGQGRPSYNEQFF
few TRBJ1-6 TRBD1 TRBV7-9 TGTGCCAGCAGCTCCCGACAGGGCCTTGAGACCCTCCACTTT CASSSRQGLETLHF
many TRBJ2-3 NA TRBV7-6 TGTGCCAGCAGCTTCGGGTGGTCAGGCACAGATACGCAGTATTTT CASSFGWSGTDTQYF
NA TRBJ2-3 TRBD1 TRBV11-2 TGTGCCAGCAGCTTACTTGAGGGGGCCAGCACAGATACGCAGTATTTT CASSLLEGASTDTQYF
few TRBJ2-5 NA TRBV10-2 TGCGCCAGCGCTGGGGGGGAGACCCAGTACTTC CASAGGETQYF
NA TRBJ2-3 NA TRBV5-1 TGCGCCAGCAGGGGGGGGGGCGCGCCAGATACGCAGTATTTT CASRGGGAPDTQYF
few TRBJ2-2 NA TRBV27 TGTGCCAGCAGTTTTATCAATCGCGACGGAAACACCGGGGAGCTGTTTTTT CASSFINRDGNTGELFF
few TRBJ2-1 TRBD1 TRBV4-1 TGCGCCAGCAGCCAAGAGGGACAGGGATCTTACAATGAGCAGTTCTTC CASSQEGQGSYNEQFF
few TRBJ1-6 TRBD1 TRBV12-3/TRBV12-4 TGTGCCAGCAGTTTTCCGGGACAGTTCTCCTCCCTCCACTTT CASSFPGQFSSLHF
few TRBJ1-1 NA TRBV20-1 TGCAGTGCTAGAGATTCGGGCGGGGGGAACACTGAAGCTTTCTTT CSARDSGGGNTEAFF
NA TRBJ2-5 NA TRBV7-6 TGTGCCAGCAGCTCCGGGGGAGGGGGGCCTACTCAAGAGACCCAGTACTTC CASSSGGGGPTQETQYF
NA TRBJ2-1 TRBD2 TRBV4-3 TGCGCCAGCAGCCAGTTACTAGCGGGGGTTAACAATGAGCAGTTCTTC CASSQLLAGVNNEQFF
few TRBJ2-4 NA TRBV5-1 TGCGCCAGCAGTCACGAAAACATTCAGTACTTC CASSHENIQYF
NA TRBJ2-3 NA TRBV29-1 TGCAGCGTTGAAGATTCCCTCCGTAACGCGCAGTATTTT CSVEDSLRNAQYF
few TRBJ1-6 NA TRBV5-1 TGCGCCAGCAGGGAGAGTGATTCACCCCTCCACTTT CASRESDSPLHF